The next 5 T cell receptor beta chains were all read from a single sample in a study of brain T cells in children with intractable seizures. Assay used: immunoSEQ multiplex PCR; TCRdb lists only in-frame clones, some missing. The repertoire consists of 340,000 or so clones, with over 90% occurring once and the leading ten covering under 7%. Time point in this sample: blood from clinic visit 5 months post-surgery; TSC patient then seizure free. Sample: peripheral blood, taken roughly 5 months after surgery. Receptors were obtained from a boy under two years old with tuberous sclerosis and intractable seizures.

The rearrangement joins TRBV4-1 to TRBJ2-7; weak D call: TRBD2 (5 bases). V was pared by 5 bases and J by 3 bases, with 17 bases between. CDR3 length: 15 amino acids. Germline loops: CDR1 MGHRA, CDR2 YSYEKL. The CDR3 coding sequence is TGCGCCAGCAGCTTCCTCCAGGAGGCCCACTACGAGCAGTACTTC. Translating it yields CASSFLQEAHYEQYF.

The chain carries TRBV5-1 and TRBJ1-1; a weak D match, TRBD1 (5 bases). Trimming removed 2 bases at V and 1 base at J, with 12 bases between. The CDR3 covers 15 residues. Germline values: CDR1 SGHRS, CDR2 YFSETQ. CDR3: CASSFDGQRNTEAFF. In DNA form, the CDR3 reads TGCGCCAGCAGCTTTGACGGACAAAGGAACACTGAAGCTTTCTTT.

This rearrangement joins TRBV24-1 to TRBJ2-2; D is uncertain. Germline assignment: CDR1 KGHDR and CDR2 SFDVKD. V lost 5 bases and J lost 2, with 5 bases in between. CDR3 size: 13 residues. CDR3 bases: TGTGCCACCAGTGTCCCAAACACCGGGGAGCTGTTTTTT. Translating gives CATSVPNTGELFF.

The genes are TRBV24-1 and TRBJ1-2; no definite D call. Germline CDR1 KGHDR, CDR2 SFDVKD. Between the trimmed V and J ends, which lost 5 bases and 3 bases, there was a span of 12 bases. This CDR3 is 14 amino acids long. This CDR3 is CATSVKGLDYGYTF. The CDR3 coding sequence is TGTGCCACCAGTGTCAAGGGCCTGGACTATGGCTACACCTTC.

CDR3 in amino acids: CASSYSTGGSTF. The CDR3 DNA is TGTGCCAGCAGTTACTCGACAGGGGGAAGCACCTTC. V usage is TRBV6-6 and J usage is TRBJ1-2; 9 nucleotides match TRBD1. The CDR3 spans 12 residues. Germline V CDR1 and CDR2: MNHNY, SVGAGI (reference sequence). V lost 0 bases to trimming and J lost 13 bases; unmatched junction nucleotides: 3.